These 32 T cell receptor beta chains originate from one sample sequenced in a study of blood T cell repertoires in COVID-19. Repertoires were generated with immunoSEQ multiplex PCR, while TCRdb's copy carries only in-frame clones and drops some. The sample has around 170,000 clones, under 90% seen once. Specimen: PBMCs or T cells enriched from blood (not recorded which). These receptors were taken from a woman between 45 and 65 years old who had recovered from COVID-19.

This chain links TRBV5-6 with TRBJ1-2; D possibly corresponds to TRBD1 (6 bases). V lost 1 base and J lost 3, with 19 bases in between. This CDR3 is built from 17 residues. Germline assignment: CDR1 SGHDT and CDR2 YYEEEE. CDR3 sequence reads: CASSLKQGLRSDYGYTF. CDR3 bases: TGTGCCAGCAGCTTGAAACAGGGCTTACGTAGTGACTATGGCTACACCTTC.

The V gene is TRBV27, the J gene TRBJ1-1; 7 positions agree with TRBD1. The CDR3 contains 16 residues. V lost 5 bases and J lost 2; bases outside the gene matches: 11. Germline assignment: CDR1 MNHEY and CDR2 SMNVEV (reference sequence). CDR3 in DNA: TGTGCCAGCAGTCCGGACAGGCCCAACCTCAACACTGAAGCTTTCTTT. It translates to CASSPDRPNLNTEAFF.

V and J are TRBV5-1 and TRBJ2-2, with 7 bases matching TRBD1. V dropped 0 bases and J dropped 3; count of bases not matched to a gene: 11. Germline V gene lookup returns CDR1 SGHRS and CDR2 YFSETQ. The CDR3 contains 18 residues. The CDR3 spells CASSLGQGKKGDTGELFF. DNA for the CDR3: TGCGCCAGCAGCTTGGGACAGGGAAAGAAGGGGGACACCGGGGAGCTGTTTTTT.

This rearrangement joins TRBV10-1 to TRBJ2-1, with 9 nucleotides matching TRBD2. Trimming removed 2 bases from V and 6 bases from J; junction bases left unmatched: 11. Germline V gene sequence: CDR1 WNHNN, CDR2 SYGVQD (reference sequence). This CDR3 has 17 amino acids. The CDR3 nucleotides are TGCGCCAGCAGTGAGACCCTTGCGGGGGGGCTTTCCAATGAGCAGTTCTTC. Amino acids: CASSETLAGGLSNEQFF.

The J gene is TRBJ1-6, the V gene TRBV7-8; D is unresolved. The V gene's germline CDR1 is SGHVS and CDR2 FQNEAQ. The V end lost 3 bases, the J end lost 10 bases, and 22 bases lay between the germline ends. The CDR3 length is 17 residues. CDR3 bases: TGTGCCAGCAGCTTGCAAGCTAGAACACGGAGAGAGTCACCCCTCCACTTT. Its protein product is CASSLQARTRRESPLHF.

This rearrangement joins TRBV5-6 to TRBJ1-1; the D gene is possibly TRBD1 (5 bases). In germline, CDR1 is SGHDT, CDR2 YYEEEE. Trimming shortened V by 0 bases and J by 0 bases, and 9 bases separated the two germline ends. CDR3 length equals 15 residues. The chain's CDR3 is CASSLVPGMNTEAFF. DNA for the CDR3: TGTGCCAGCAGCTTGGTACCAGGGATGAACACTGAAGCTTTCTTT.

The chain couples TRBV25-1 to TRBJ1-1; 9 positions agree with TRBD1. CDR1 is MGHDK, CDR2 SYGVNS, per germline. Germline trimming cut 3 bases from V and 7 bases from J; bases unmatched to any gene: 9. This CDR3 is built from 15 residues. CDR3: CASSDFTGGRFEAFF. The CDR3 DNA reads as TGTGCCAGCAGTGACTTCACAGGGGGCCGCTTTGAAGCTTTCTTT.

The chain employs TRBV3-1 (or the pseudogene TRBV3-2) and TRBJ2-5; 7 bases fit TRBD2. The CDR3 has 16 amino acids. V dropped 2 bases and J dropped 3; count of bases not matched to a gene: 9. Germline loops: CDR1 LGHDT, CDR2 YNNKEL (reference sequence). The CDR3 loop is CASSQHRRLAEETQYF. The CDR3 bases are TGTGCCAGCAGCCAACATCGGCGGCTAGCGGAAGAGACCCAGTACTTC.

The J gene is TRBJ2-2, the V gene TRBV12-1; the DNA was not used to check the table's D call, TRBD2. TRBV12-1 is a listed pseudogene. This CDR3 contains 17 residues. CDR3 protein: CASTDNLGGRNTGELFF. CDR3 sequence (DNA): TGTGCCAGCACCGACAATCTGGGGGGGAGAAACACCGGGGAGCTGTTTTTT.

This chain connects TRBV7-2 to TRBJ1-2; TRBD1 matches at 7 bases. In germline, CDR1 is SGHTA, CDR2 FQGNSA. V shed 5 bases, J shed 8 bases, and the junction held 8 bases outside the gene matches. There are 13 residues in the CDR3. The CDR3 region has the DNA TGTGCCAGCAGCCCCCGACAGGGTTACGGCTACACCTTC. Translating gives CASSPRQGYGYTF.

V usage is TRBV11-2 and J usage is TRBJ1-6, with D perhaps matching TRBD1 (5 bases). The CDR3 spans 15 residues. The V end lost 5 bases, the J end lost 1 base, and 9 bases lay between the germline ends. The germline gives CDR1 SGHAT, CDR2 FQNNGV. CDR3 coding DNA: TGTGCCAGCAGCGGGGGGGGGTCCTATAATTCACCCCTCCACTTT. Encoded protein: CASSGGGSYNSPLHF.

The rearrangement joins TRBV11-2 to TRBJ2-1; TRBD1 might be the D (5 bases). Germline CDR1 and CDR2: SGHAT and FQNNGV. V lost 2 bases and J 5 bases, leaving 13 bases between the germline ends. This CDR3 is built from 15 residues. CDR3 sequence reads: CASSLSGLVHNEQFF. For the CDR3, the DNA is TGTGCCAGCAGCTTATCAGGGCTCGTCCACAATGAGCAGTTCTTC.

The chain is built from TRBV29-1 and TRBJ2-3; the match to TRBD2 covers 7 bases. Germline-derived CDR1 and CDR2 are SQVTM and ANQGSEA. The CDR3 has 15 residues. J lost 2 bases, V lost 4 bases, and 9 bases had no gene match. CDR3 in amino acids: CSVVWEGRDTDTQYF. In nucleotides, the CDR3 is TGCAGCGTTGTTTGGGAGGGTAGGGACACAGATACGCAGTATTTT.

The gene calls are TRBV2 and TRBJ1-1; D unclear. Germline V gene data show CDR1 as SNHLY and CDR2 as FYNNEI. Trimming took 4 bases from V and 7 from J, leaving 7 bases between them. This CDR3 region has 11 residues. The CDR3 spells CASSGAGEAFF. CDR3 coding DNA: TGTGCCAGCAGTGGGGCGGGTGAAGCTTTCTTT.

This clone showed up just once. The chain joins TRBV6-6 to TRBJ2-5; maybe TRBD1 (6 bases). This CDR3 spans 14 amino acids. V was trimmed by 4 bases and J by 1 base, leaving 10 bases between them. Germline CDR1 MNHNY, CDR2 SVGAGI (reference sequence). In DNA form, the CDR3 reads TGTGCCAGCAGTTTGGGCAGGGGCCAAGAGACCCAGTACTTC. Translating gives CASSLGRGQETQYF.

The rearrangement links TRBV10-3 to TRBJ1-1; D not certain. The CDR3 extends over 15 amino acids. Germline V gene data show CDR1 as ENHRY and CDR2 as SYGVKD. V lost 4 bases and J lost 5, with 17 bases in between. CDR3 nucleotide sequence: TGTGCCATCAGTGGAGGGCTCCCCCGAGGGACTGAAGCTTTCTTT. Encoded protein: CAISGGLPRGTEAFF.

This clone was seen a few times. The chain uses TRBV2 and TRBJ1-3; D is undetermined. This CDR3 has 14 residues. The V and J ends lost 3 bases and 5 bases respectively, with 11 bases between them. Germline V lookup: CDR1 SNHLY, CDR2 FYNNEI. In nucleotides, the CDR3 is TGTGCCAGCAGTGAGGTTGGCGGGCGAAACACCATATATTTT. It specifies CASSEVGGRNTIYF.

This sequence joins TRBV11-3 and TRBJ2-7, with TRBD1 matching over 8 bases. Trimming removed 6 bases from V and 6 bases from J; junction bases left unmatched: 10. The germline gives CDR1 SGHNT, CDR2 YENEEA. CDR3 length: 14 amino acids. The CDR3 DNA follows: TGTGCCAGCAGGAGGACCGGGACAGGAGGCGAGCAGTACTTC. It translates to CASRRTGTGGEQYF. The whole variable domain, filled in from reference TRBV11-3 and TRBJ2-7, reads EAGVVQSPRYKIIEKKQPVAFWCNPISGHNTLYWYLQNLGQGPELLIRYENEEAVDDSQLPKDRFSAERLKGVDSTLKIQPAELGDSAVYLCASRRTGTGGEQYFGPGTRLTVT.

The chain joins TRBV4-1 to TRBJ1-4; no firm D call. This CDR3 is 14 amino acids long. Germline loops: CDR1 MGHRA, CDR2 YSYEKL. V dropped 0 bases and J dropped 8 bases, with 10 bases sitting between them. CDR3 protein: CASSQDSGNEKLFF. Here the CDR3 DNA reads TGCGCCAGCAGCCAAGACTCGGGAAACGAAAAACTGTTTTTT.

The V call is TRBV5-1, the J call TRBJ1-1; D is unclear. The CDR3 has 12 amino acids. Trimming took off 2 bases at V and 6 bases at J, with 8 bases between the two ends. CDR1 is SGHRS, CDR2 YFSETQ, per germline. The CDR3 DNA is TGCGCCAGCAGCTTTGATGAGGCTGAAGCTTTCTTT. Amino acid sequence: CASSFDEAEAFF.

The V gene is TRBV12-3 or TRBV12-4, the J gene TRBJ2-4, with D hard to call. V gave up 1 base and J gave up 9 bases, with 4 bases separating them. This CDR3 has 11 residues. The CDR3 DNA sequence: TGTGCCAGCAGTTTAGGCGGCATTCAGTACTTC. Translating it yields CASSLGGIQYF.

This chain uses TRBV6-2 or TRBV6-3 with TRBJ2-4, with 7 bases lining up with TRBD2. With 6 bases clipped from V and 9 bases from J, the junction kept 5 bases outside the gene matches. This CDR3 contains 12 residues. Germline loops: CDR1 MNHEY, CDR2 SVGEGT. CDR3 sequence: CASSLGGGIQYF. CDR3 DNA: TGTGCCAGCAGCCTGGGGGGGGGCATTCAGTACTTC.

This chain connects TRBV11-3 to TRBJ2-3; D might be TRBD1 (5 bases). Trimming shortened V by 5 bases and J by 6 bases, and 12 bases separated the two germline ends. There are 13 residues in the CDR3. Germline V gene sequence: CDR1 SGHNT, CDR2 YENEEA. The DNA for the CDR3 is TGTGCCAGCAGCCCCTTCAGGGCTGATACGCAGTATTTT. Its protein is CASSPFRADTQYF.

The chain recombines TRBV6-2 or TRBV6-3 with TRBJ2-7; 8 bases match TRBD1. The CDR3 runs 19 residues. Trimming cost V 2 bases and J 5 bases; bases outside gene matches: 20. Germline V gene sequence: CDR1 MNHEY, CDR2 SVGEGT. CDR3 sequence reads: CASSYPTGTGKFLFDEQYF. The CDR3 nucleotides read TGTGCCAGCAGTTACCCAACTGGGACAGGCAAATTCCTATTCGACGAGCAGTACTTC.

The chain recombines TRBV19 with TRBJ2-7, with D perhaps matching TRBD1 (6 bases). Trimming removed 4 bases from V and 4 bases from J, with 11 bases in between. This CDR3 has 13 amino acids. Looked up from germline, CDR1 is LNHDA and CDR2 is SQIVND (reference sequence). The DNA of the CDR3 is TGTGCCAGTAGTAACACAGGGTTTTACGAGCAGTACTTC. It codes for CASSNTGFYEQYF.

J is TRBJ2-1 and V is TRBV7-2, with 10 positions matching TRBD2. Germline lookup yields CDR1 SGHTA and CDR2 FQGNSA. V dropped 4 bases and J dropped 9; count of bases not matched to a gene: 6. The CDR3 is 14 amino acids. CDR3 sequence reads: CASSSGTSVAEQFF. In nucleotides, the CDR3 is TGTGCCAGCAGCTCCGGGACTAGCGTGGCTGAGCAGTTCTTC.

The chain links TRBV4-2 to TRBJ2-1; 9 bases fit TRBD2. Germline V lookup: CDR1 LGHNA, CDR2 YNFKEQ. The CDR3 runs to 17 residues. The J segment lost 3 bases and the V segment lost 3 bases, leaving 9 bases of the junction unmatched. In DNA form, the CDR3 reads TGTGCCAGCAGCCAGGCAGGGCTAGCGGGGCTCTACAATGAGCAGTTCTTC. It translates to CASSQAGLAGLYNEQFF.

The chain recombines TRBV28 with TRBJ2-7; possibly TRBD1 for D (6 bases). CDR1 is MDHEN, CDR2 SYDVKM, per germline. Trimming removed 8 bases from V and 2 bases from J, with 13 bases in between. This CDR3 contains 13 residues. The CDR3 DNA is TGTGCCAGCGGACAGAAAACGCCCTACGAGCAGTACTTC. Translated, it gives CASGQKTPYEQYF. The full variable domain, its missing parts supplied by reference TRBV28 and TRBJ2-7, is DVKVTQSSRYLVKRTGEKVFLECVQDMDHENMFWYRQDPGLGLRLIYFSYDVKMKEKGDIPEGYSVSREKKERFSLILESASTNQTSMYLCASGQKTPYEQYFGPGTRLTVT.

The chain links TRBV4-2 to TRBJ1-1; D is perhaps TRBD1 (6 bases). Germline CDR1 is LGHNA and CDR2 is YNFKEQ. The CDR3 runs to 13 residues. V was pared by 8 bases and J by 8 bases, with 18 bases between. CDR3 DNA sequence: TGTGCCAGCGCCAGGGAGGGGGGGGGCGAAGCTTTCTTT. Its protein is CASAREGGGEAFF.

CDR3 DNA sequence: TGTGCCAGCAGGCGACAGGGGGCGACGAACACTGAAGCTTTCTTT. Protein product: CASRRQGATNTEAFF. The chain links TRBV7-2 to TRBJ1-1, with 10 nucleotides matching TRBD1. CDR1 is SGHTA and CDR2 is FQGNSA in the germline V gene. V was pared by 6 bases and J by 1 base, with 5 bases of the junction left unmatched. CDR3 length: 15 amino acids.

V and J are TRBV3-1 (or the pseudogene TRBV3-2) and TRBJ2-1; 12 bases are a match to TRBD1. This CDR3 spans 18 amino acids. The V gene end was trimmed by 3 bases and the J gene end by 5 bases; junction bases not matched to a gene: 11. Germline lookup yields CDR1 LGHDT and CDR2 YNNKEL (reference sequence). CDR3 region: CASSQGTGGFGVNNEQFF. DNA for the CDR3: TGTGCCAGCAGCCAGGGGACAGGGGGCTTCGGGGTAAACAATGAGCAGTTCTTC.

The V and J genes are TRBV7-9 and TRBJ2-2, with 9 bases that match TRBD1. The CDR3 is 16 residues long. Germline V lookup: CDR1 SEHNR, CDR2 FQNEAQ (reference sequence). Trimming cost V 1 base and J 1 base; bases outside gene matches: 1. The CDR3 nucleotides are TGTGCCAGCAGCTTAGGGACAGGGGTGAACACCGGGGAGCTGTTTTTT. Protein sequence: CASSLGTGVNTGELFF.